This TCR beta chain emerged from a study of T cell repertoires in cytomegalovirus infection. For the study at large: Public TCR beta signatures marked donors with CMV infection and the matching HLA. Broader study findings: Dominant in the ex vivo response were TCR beta clonotypes restricted by HLA-C and specific for CMV. Identification of carriers of CMV plus the relevant HLA was achieved through cumulative public TCR beta family frequency.

This CDR3 has 14 residues. Germline assignment: CDR1 MGHRA and CDR2 YSYEKL. The germline V and J ends were trimmed by 8 bases and 9 bases, with 19 bases remaining between them. TCRdb reprocessed the reads via MiXCR and lists one record per CDR3 protein. Of nearly 700,000 distinct CDR3 sequences in the sample, around 31% were seen once. On this clonotype: Its antigen is currently unknown.

V usage is TRBV4-1 and J usage is TRBJ2-2; D perhaps matches TRBD1 (6 bases). Sequences were derived from cultured PBMCs, sampled from culture after CMV antigen stimulation. This sequence originates from a human donor in good health (CMV status not recorded). Some clones in this sample may be carry-over from other donors' samples. CDR3 coding DNA: TGCGCCAGCCGAGCCACGCAGGGGACCCGGGAGCTGTTTTTT. It specifies CASRATQGTRELFF.